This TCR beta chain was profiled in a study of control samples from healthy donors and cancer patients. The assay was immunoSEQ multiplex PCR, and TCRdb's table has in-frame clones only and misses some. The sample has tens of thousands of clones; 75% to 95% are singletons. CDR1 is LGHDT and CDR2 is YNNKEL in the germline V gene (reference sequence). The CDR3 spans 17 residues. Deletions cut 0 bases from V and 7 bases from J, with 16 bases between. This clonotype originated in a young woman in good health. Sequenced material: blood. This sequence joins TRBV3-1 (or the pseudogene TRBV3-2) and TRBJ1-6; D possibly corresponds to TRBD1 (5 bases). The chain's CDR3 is CASSQDAFVGTNSPLHF. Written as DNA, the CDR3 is TGTGCCAGCAGCCAAGATGCGTTCGTGGGGACGAATTCACCCCTCCACTTT.